These 14 T cell receptor beta chains came from one sample sequenced in a study of vaccination effects on CD4 cells after COVID-19. Assay used: immunoSEQ multiplex PCR; TCRdb lists only in-frame clones, some missing. The sample consists of roughly 59,000 clones, around four fifths of them appearing once. CD4+ T cells specific for antigen were expanded with viral peptide pools by the ViraFEST assay before sequencing. Scientists isolated CD4+ T cells after a roughly ten-day culture period ended. Everyone in the study got two shots of either the BNT162b2 or mRNA-1273 vaccine. These receptors are not linked to any known antigen. Specimen: CD4+ T cells from PBMCs cultured with HCoV-OC43 spike peptides, collected after COVID-19 vaccination. Subset of the sample: HCoV-OC43 spike overlapping peptide pool stimulation. The receptors were gathered from a human donor who received a COVID-19 vaccine.

V usage is TRBV19 and J usage is TRBJ2-7; D unclear. From germline, CDR1 is LNHDA and CDR2 SQIVND (reference sequence). This CDR3 is 14 amino acids long. Trimming shortened V by 2 bases and J by 0 bases, and 8 bases separated the two germline ends. The CDR3 nucleotides read TGTGCCAGTAGTATAAACGGGTACTCCTACGAGCAGTACGTC. Its translation: CASSINGYSYEQYV.

This clone has more than one count but fewer than ten. The sample contains more than one DNA sequence encoding this CDR3. The V call is TRBV12-3 or TRBV12-4, the J call TRBJ1-1; the D is unclear. The V end was cut by 6 bases, the J end by 3 bases, with 8 bases between. The CDR3 runs to 12 residues. CDR3 region: CASSPGYTEAFF. CDR3 nucleotides: TGTGCCAGCAGCCCGGGCTACACTGAAGCTTTCTTT.

The V and J genes are TRBV5-6 and TRBJ2-1, with TRBD1 identical over 8 bases. CDR3 length: 15 amino acids. V gave up 0 bases and J gave up 5 bases; unmatched junction bases: 4. Germline V gene lookup returns CDR1 SGHDT and CDR2 YYEEEE. The CDR3 DNA reads as TGTGCCAGCAGCTTGGGACAGGGGACGCACAATGAGCAGTTCTTC. This gives the protein CASSLGQGTHNEQFF.

This sequence joins TRBV6-1 and TRBJ2-5; 9 bases line up with TRBD1. The CDR3 covers 14 residues. V lost 1 base to trimming and J lost 7 bases; unmatched junction nucleotides: 4. The germline V gene encodes CDR1 MNHNS and CDR2 SASEGT. The CDR3 DNA reads as TGTGCCAGCAGTGAAGAAGGGACAGGGACGACCCAGTACTTC. Translating it yields CASSEEGTGTTQYF.

V is TRBV15 and J is TRBJ2-5; a weak D match, TRBD1 (6 bases). V was shortened by 4 bases and J by 4 bases, with 10 bases between the two germline ends. Germline V CDR1 and CDR2: LNHNV, YYDKDF (reference sequence). This CDR3 spans 13 amino acids. In DNA, the CDR3 is TGTGCCACCAGCATTACAGGGAGAGAGACCCAGTACTTC. Translation gives CATSITGRETQYF.

The chain uses TRBV4-1 and TRBJ2-6; weak D call: TRBD1 (6 bases). V lost 1 base and J 0 bases, leaving 10 bases between the germline ends. CDR3 length: 17 residues. Germline CDR1 reads MGHRA; CDR2 reads YSYEKL. Written as DNA, the CDR3 is TGCGCCAGCAGCCAAGCCGGACAGCTCTCTGGGGCCAACGTCCTGACTTTC. It encodes CASSQAGQLSGANVLTF.

The chain links TRBV6-5 to TRBJ1-1; D is unclear. V was shortened by 2 bases and J by 7 bases, with 17 bases between the two germline ends. The CDR3 covers 15 residues. Germline-derived CDR1 and CDR2 are MNHEY and SVGAGI. The CDR3 loop is CASSYSYGRGSEAFF. The CDR3 nucleotides are TGTGCCAGCAGTTACAGTTACGGGCGGGGAAGTGAAGCTTTCTTT.

V usage is TRBV14 and J usage is TRBJ2-5; the D is unclear. Trimming removed 1 base at V and 5 bases at J, with 14 bases between. Looked up from germline, CDR1 is SGHDN and CDR2 is FVKESK. This CDR3 has 15 residues. The CDR3 loop is CASSQGTVRVETQYF. As DNA, the CDR3 is TGTGCCAGCAGCCAAGGGACCGTAAGGGTGGAGACCCAGTACTTC.

The gene calls are TRBV19 and TRBJ2-1; 7 bases map to TRBD1. Trimming at V came to 5 bases and at J to 5 bases, leaving 3 bases not matched to a gene. This CDR3 spans 13 amino acids. CDR1 and CDR2 (germline): LNHDA, SQIVND (reference sequence). This chain's CDR3 is CASSGTGDNEQFF. Here the CDR3 DNA reads TGTGCCAGTAGTGGTACAGGGGACAATGAGCAGTTCTTC.

The rearrangement joins TRBV5-1 to TRBJ2-3; possibly TRBD2 for D (6 bases). CDR1 is SGHRS, CDR2 YFSETQ, per germline. V gave up 1 base and J gave up 4 bases, with 7 bases separating them. The CDR3 is 13 residues long. DNA of the CDR3: TGCGCCAGCAGCTTGCGCGGGGCAGATACGCAGTATTTT. Its translation: CASSLRGADTQYF.

The chain has TRBV13 and TRBJ2-2; 12 bases map to TRBD1. CDR1 and CDR2 from the germline V gene are PRHDT and FYEKMQ (reference sequence). The CDR3 is 18 amino acids. The J segment lost 7 bases and the V segment lost 0 bases, leaving 9 bases of the junction unmatched. CDR3 in DNA: TGTGCCAGCAGCTTAGGACTCTCGGGACAGGGGGCTGTCGGGGAGCTGTTTTTT. Encoded protein: CASSLGLSGQGAVGELFF.

The chain employs TRBV5-1 and TRBJ1-5; unclear D gene. Germline V gives CDR1 SGHRS, CDR2 YFSETQ. Trimming took off 3 bases at V and 2 bases at J, with 12 bases between the two ends. This CDR3 contains 15 residues. The CDR3 loop is CASSSGPAGNQPQHF. The CDR3 DNA is TGCGCCAGCAGCTCGGGCCCAGCGGGCAATCAGCCCCAGCATTTT.

The chain employs TRBV5-4 and TRBJ1-1; D is unclear. Trimming took 1 base from V and 1 from J, leaving 8 bases between them. The CDR3 has 14 residues. The germline V gene has CDR1 SGHNT and CDR2 YYREEE (reference sequence). This CDR3 is CASSLSFANTEAFF. CDR3 DNA: TGTGCCAGCAGCTTGTCGTTCGCGAACACTGAAGCTTTCTTT.

This clone was seen once. The J gene is TRBJ2-5, the V gene TRBV10-3; no clear D gene. The ends were cut back, 6 bases at V and 5 bases at J, with 16 bases in the middle. This CDR3 comprises 14 residues. The germline V gene has CDR1 ENHRY and CDR2 SYGVKD. The chain's CDR3 is CAIRDPAGLETQYF. In nucleotides, the CDR3 is TGTGCCATCAGGGACCCCGCTGGGTTGGAGACCCAGTACTTC.